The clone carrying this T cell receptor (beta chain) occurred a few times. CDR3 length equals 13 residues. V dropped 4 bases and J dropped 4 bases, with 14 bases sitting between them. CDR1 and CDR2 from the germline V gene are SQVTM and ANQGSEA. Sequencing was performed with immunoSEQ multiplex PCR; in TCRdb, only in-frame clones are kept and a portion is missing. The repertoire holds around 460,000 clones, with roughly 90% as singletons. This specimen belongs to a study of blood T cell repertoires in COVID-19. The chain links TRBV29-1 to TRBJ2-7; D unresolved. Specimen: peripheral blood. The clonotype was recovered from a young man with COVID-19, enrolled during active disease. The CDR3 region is CSVVPQAMYEQYF. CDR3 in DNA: TGCAGCGTTGTCCCCCAGGCTATGTACGAGCAGTACTTC.